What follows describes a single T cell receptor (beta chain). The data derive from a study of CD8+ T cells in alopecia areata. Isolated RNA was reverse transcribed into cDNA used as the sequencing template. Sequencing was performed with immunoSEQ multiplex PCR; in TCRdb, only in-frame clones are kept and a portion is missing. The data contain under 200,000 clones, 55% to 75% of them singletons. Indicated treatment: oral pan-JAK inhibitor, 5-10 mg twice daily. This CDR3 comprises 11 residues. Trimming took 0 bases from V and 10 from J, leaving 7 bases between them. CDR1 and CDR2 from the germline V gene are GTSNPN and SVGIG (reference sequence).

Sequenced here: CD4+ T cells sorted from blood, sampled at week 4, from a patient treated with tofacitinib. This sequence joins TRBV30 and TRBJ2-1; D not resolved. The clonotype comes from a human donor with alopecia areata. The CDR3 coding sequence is TGTGCCTGGAGTGTGGTCGGGGAGCAGTTCTTC. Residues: CAWSVVGEQFF. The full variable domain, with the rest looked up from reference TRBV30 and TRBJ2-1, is SQTIHQWPATLVQPVGSPLSLECTVEGTSNPNLYWYRQAAGRGLQLLFYSVGIGQISSEVPQNLSASRPQDRQFILSSKKLLLSDSGFYLCAWSVVGEQFFGPGTRLTVL.